This T cell receptor beta chain was documented in a study of a mutant IDH1 vaccine in newly diagnosed glioma. At the level of the study: Eight vaccine doses were administered to patients at weeks 1, 3, 5, 7, 11, 15, 19 and 23. Prior therapy was radiotherapy, temozolomide, or both; most received both. Following radiotherapy alone, or alongside temozolomide cycles, vaccination was started after an interval of 4-6 weeks.

The assay was immunoSEQ multiplex PCR, and TCRdb's table has in-frame clones only and misses some. The sample includes over 55,000 clones, 89% of them seen just once. Regarding this clone: Antigen unknown.

Time point defined: week 11, during vaccination. It was 300 ug of mutant IDH1 20-mer peptide that made up each vaccine dose, given with topical imiquimod. Donors had new IDH1-mutant astrocytomas of WHO grade 3 or 4 (ATRX-lost). The clonotype was recovered from a man aged 35 to 55 with glioma. The material sequenced was PBMCs, taken from a glioma patient whose treatment included an IDH1 peptide vaccine.

DNA for the CDR3: TGTGCCAGCAGTTTAAGGACAGGGACTTTAGCTAACTATGGCTACACCTTC. It encodes CASSLRTGTLANYGYTF. The chain joins TRBV27 to TRBJ1-2, with 8 bases that match TRBD1. The CDR3 covers 17 residues. Per the germline V gene, CDR1 is MNHEY and CDR2 is SMNVEV (reference sequence). V dropped 2 bases and J dropped 0; count of bases not matched to a gene: 8.